These 7 T cell receptor beta chains originate from one sample sequenced in a study of T cell repertoires in cytomegalovirus infection. TCRdb re-derived calls from the reads in MiXCR, one entry per CDR3 protein. The sample lists 740,000 or so distinct CDR3 sequences, roughly 36% seen once, with under 3% in the top ten. The specimen was PBMCs. Source of these receptors: a human donor in good health (CMV status not recorded). Some clones in this sample may be carry-over from other donors' samples.

In this sample, this clonotype turned up once. The chain employs TRBV20-1 and TRBJ1-2; weak D call: TRBD1 (5 bases). CDR1 is DFQATT and CDR2 is SNEGSKA in the germline V gene (reference sequence). Between the trimmed V and J ends, which lost 3 bases and 0 bases, there was a span of 17 bases. The CDR3 has 16 amino acids. The CDR3 nucleotides read TGCAGTGCTAGCAAGACAGCCAACAACCCTAACTATGGCTACACCTTC. Translation: CSASKTANNPNYGYTF.

A few counts support this clonotype. This sequence joins TRBV7-9 and TRBJ2-1; 9 bases map to TRBD1. V gave up 6 bases and J gave up 0 bases; unmatched junction bases: 15. This CDR3 is 19 amino acids long. Germline V gene sequence: CDR1 SEHNR, CDR2 FQNEAQ (reference sequence). CDR3 sequence reads: CASRPQTGGKVSSYNEQFF. CDR3 DNA: TGTGCCAGCAGGCCCCAAACAGGGGGCAAGGTCAGCTCCTACAATGAGCAGTTCTTC.

To note about this clonotype: A much larger clone differs by one base, so this may be a read error. As the CDR3 is not closed by the conserved phenylalanine or tryptophan, this likely results from a read error. The chain joins TRBV28 to TRBJ2-1; no clear D gene. Germline loops: CDR1 MDHEN, CDR2 SYDVKM. Trimming pared 3 bases from V and 9 bases from J, leaving 12 bases between. The CDR3 length is 13 residues. CDR3 residues: CASSFLARGEQFL. The CDR3, as DNA: TGTGCCAGCAGTTTTCTCGCCCGCGGTGAGCAGTTCTTA.

The V and J genes are TRBV6-6 and TRBJ2-7; 8 bases agree with TRBD1. V shed 4 bases and J 3 bases; nucleotides not matched to a gene: 11. The CDR3 totals 16 residues. Germline V CDR1 and CDR2: MNHNY, SVGAGI (reference sequence). CDR3 DNA: TGTGCCAGCAGTTCCCCAGGGGGCGATGAGATCTACGAGCAGTACTTC. Residues: CASSSPGGDEIYEQYF.

For this clonotype: Mismatch with germline at one junction end may stem from a read error. V usage is TRBV28 and J usage is TRBJ1-1; TRBD1 is a possible D gene (5 bases). The CDR3 loop spans 11 amino acids. Germline V gene data show CDR1 as MDHEN and CDR2 as SYDVKM. Here the CDR3 DNA reads TGTGCCAGCAGTTTAAATGGGGCAGGGCTCTTT. Amino acid sequence: CASSLNGAGLF.

This chain links TRBV28 with TRBJ1-2, with 8 positions matching TRBD1. The V and J ends lost 5 bases and 4 bases, in that order; junction bases with no gene match: 9. The CDR3 is 15 amino acids. The germline V gene encodes CDR1 MDHEN and CDR2 SYDVKM. CDR3 in amino acids: CASSESGDRIYGYTF. The CDR3 nucleotides are TGTGCCAGCAGTGAATCAGGGGACAGGATCTATGGCTACACCTTC.

V and J are TRBV28 and TRBJ1-4, with D tentatively TRBD1 (5 bases). CDR3 length: 15 amino acids. Deletions cut 1 base from V and 2 bases from J, with 8 bases between. Germline V lookup: CDR1 MDHEN, CDR2 SYDVKM. CDR3 region: CASSLLSGTNEKLFF. The CDR3 bases are TGTGCCAGCAGTTTATTGTCAGGGACTAATGAAAAACTGTTTTTT.